The subject of this entry is one T cell receptor beta chain. This sample is part of a study of blood T cell repertoires in COVID-19. Generated by immunoSEQ multiplex PCR, the TCRdb table keeps only in-frame clones and is missing some. The profile shows some 270,000 clones, 70% to 90% of them singletons. CDR3 length: 15 amino acids. Germline V lookup: CDR1 SGHKS, CDR2 YYEKEE (reference sequence). The ends lost 0 bases at V and 5 bases at J; junction bases unmatched: 2. The chain is built from TRBV5-5 and TRBJ1-5, with 10 nucleotides matching TRBD1. The sequence came from a human donor with COVID-19, enrolled during active disease. The donor label of this sample is uncertain. The sample consisted of peripheral blood. This chain's CDR3 is CASSLETGGYQPQHF. The CDR3 DNA sequence: TGTGCCAGCAGCTTGGAGACAGGGGGCTATCAGCCCCAGCATTTT.